This TCR beta chain appears in the sequencing data of a study of blood T cell repertoires in COVID-19. Looking at the study overall: From T cells, B-cell-depleted T cells, or PBMCs came the material, which was cDNA or gDNA.

Using immunoSEQ multiplex PCR, the repertoire was profiled, and TCRdb retains in-frame clones only, with some absent. The data contain 200,000 to 300,000 clones, 80% to 90% of them seen just once; the ten biggest clones take up under 2.5%. Trimming cost V 3 bases and J 5 bases; bases outside gene matches: 10. This CDR3 is 16 amino acids long. Germline V gene data show CDR1 as LNHDA and CDR2 as SQIVND (reference sequence). The sequencing sample was made of peripheral blood. This clonotype was obtained from a man younger than 40 with active or convalescent COVID-19. The chain links TRBV19 to TRBJ2-5; the match to TRBD2 covers 9 bases. The chain's CDR3 is CASSIIAGALRETQYF. The CDR3 DNA is TGTGCCAGTAGTATTATAGCGGGGGCCCTCCGGGAGACCCAGTACTTC. Complete variable domain (other parts from reference TRBV19 and TRBJ2-5): DGGITQSPKYLFRKEGQNVTLSCEQNLNHDAMYWYRQDPGQGLRLIYYSQIVNDFQKGDIAEGYSVSREKKESFPLTVTSAQKNPTAFYLCASSIIAGALRETQYFGPGTRLLVL.